The clone carrying this T cell receptor (beta chain) was picked up a small number of times. TCRdb analysed the 5' RACE reads with MiXCR anew, one entry per CDR3 protein. The data show roughly 41,000 distinct CDR3 sequences, 5.8% seen once. These data come from a study of early T cells in non-severe SARS-CoV-2 infection. Trimming shortened V by 2 bases and J by 9 bases, and 14 bases separated the two germline ends. The germline V gene encodes CDR1 MNHNY and CDR2 SVGAGI (reference sequence). The CDR3 consists of 15 residues. The TCR sequence derives from an adult who was a healthcare worker with PCR-confirmed SARS-CoV-2 infection or an uninfected control (not recorded which). The sequenced material came from whole blood. The chain couples TRBV6-6 to TRBJ1-6, with D possibly TRBD1 on 5 matching bases. The DNA of the CDR3 is TGTGCCAGCAGTTACAGAGGGGCGTTGGGTTCACCCCTCCACTTT. This translates into CASSYRGALGSPLHF.